The T cell receptor beta chain described here comes from a study of low-dose radiotherapy and immunotherapy resistance in tumors. Primers used for first-strand cDNA, a TRAV- and TRBV-specific set, covered both alpha and beta chains. TCR amplification involved 20 to 25 PCR cycles with a constant-region primer and V-primer adapter. TCRdb re-called the reads with MiXCR, one entry per CDR3 protein. The sample lists tens of thousands of distinct CDR3 sequences; roughly a sixth were seen once. Trimming removed 0 bases at V and 4 bases at J, with 8 bases between. CDR1 and CDR2 (germline): SGHDT, YYEEEE. The CDR3 contains 13 residues. Time point described: before trial treatment. Administered to the donors were nivolumab, ipilimumab, aspirin, low-dose cyclophosphamide and low-dose radiotherapy. Eligible patients bore advanced solid tumors devoid of tumor-infiltrating lymphocytes. This clonotype was counted many times.

The gene calls are TRBV5-6 and TRBJ2-7; TRBD1 might be the D (5 bases). Material: PBMCs, obtained before treatment. The clonotype was recovered from a male donor with prostate cancer. CDR3 residues: CASSLVGEYEQYF. DNA of the CDR3: TGTGCCAGCAGCTTGGTAGGGGAATACGAGCAGTACTTC.